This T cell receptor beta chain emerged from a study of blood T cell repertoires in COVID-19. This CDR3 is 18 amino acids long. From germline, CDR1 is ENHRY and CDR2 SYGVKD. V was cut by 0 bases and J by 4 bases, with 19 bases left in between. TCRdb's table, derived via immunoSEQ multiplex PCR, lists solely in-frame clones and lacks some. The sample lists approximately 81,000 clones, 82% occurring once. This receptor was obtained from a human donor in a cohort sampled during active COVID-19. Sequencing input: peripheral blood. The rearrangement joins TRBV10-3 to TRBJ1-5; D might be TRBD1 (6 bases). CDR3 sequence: CAISESGTGIIGNQPQHF. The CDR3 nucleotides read TGTGCCATCAGTGAGTCGGGTACAGGGATTATAGGGAATCAGCCCCAGCATTTT.